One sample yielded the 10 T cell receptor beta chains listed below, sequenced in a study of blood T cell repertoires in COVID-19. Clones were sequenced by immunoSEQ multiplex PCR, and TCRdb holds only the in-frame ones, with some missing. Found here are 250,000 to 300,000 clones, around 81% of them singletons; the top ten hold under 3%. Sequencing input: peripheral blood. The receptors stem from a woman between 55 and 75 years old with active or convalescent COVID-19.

The CDR3 loop reads CASSAWDRLNTEAFF. In DNA form, the CDR3 reads TGTGCCAGCAGCGCCTGGGACAGGCTGAACACTGAAGCTTTCTTT. The gene calls are TRBV5-6 and TRBJ1-1, with 8 bases identical to TRBD1. After removal of 4 bases from V and 0 bases from J, the junction contained 5 bases not matched to a gene. This CDR3 contains 15 residues. Germline CDR1 is SGHDT and CDR2 is YYEEEE. The variable domain in full, with the rest retrieved from reference TRBV5-6 and TRBJ1-1, is DAGVTQSPTHLIKTRGQQVTLRCSPKSGHDTVSWYQQALGQGPQFIFQYYEEEERQRGNFPDRFSGHQFPNYSSELNVNALLLGDSALYLCASSAWDRLNTEAFFGQGTRLTVV.

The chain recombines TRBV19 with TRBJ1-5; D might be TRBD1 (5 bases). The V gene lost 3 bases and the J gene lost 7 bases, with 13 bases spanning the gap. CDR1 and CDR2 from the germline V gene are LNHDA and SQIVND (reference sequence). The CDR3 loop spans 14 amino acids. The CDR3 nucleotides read TGTGCCAGTAGTATTACCCTTAGACAGCAGCCCCAGCATTTT. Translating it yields CASSITLRQQPQHF.

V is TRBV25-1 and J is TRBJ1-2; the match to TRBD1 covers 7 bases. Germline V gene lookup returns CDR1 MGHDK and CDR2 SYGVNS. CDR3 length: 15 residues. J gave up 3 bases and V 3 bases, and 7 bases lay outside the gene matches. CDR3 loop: CASSEYRGPDYGYTF. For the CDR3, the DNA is TGTGCCAGCAGTGAGTACAGGGGCCCAGACTATGGCTACACCTTC.

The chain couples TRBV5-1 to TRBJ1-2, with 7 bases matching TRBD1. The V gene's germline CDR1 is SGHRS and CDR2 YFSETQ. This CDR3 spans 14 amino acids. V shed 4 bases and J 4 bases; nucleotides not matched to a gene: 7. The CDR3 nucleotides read TGCGCCAGCAGCACCGCGACAGGGCCCTATGGCTACACCTTC. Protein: CASSTATGPYGYTF.

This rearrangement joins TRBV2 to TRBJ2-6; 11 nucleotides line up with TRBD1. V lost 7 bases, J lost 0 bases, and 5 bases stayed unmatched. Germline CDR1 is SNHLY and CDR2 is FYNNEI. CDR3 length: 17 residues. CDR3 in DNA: TGTGCCAGCAAACCGGGACAGGGGGTCTCTGGGGCCAACGTCCTGACTTTC. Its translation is CASKPGQGVSGANVLTF.

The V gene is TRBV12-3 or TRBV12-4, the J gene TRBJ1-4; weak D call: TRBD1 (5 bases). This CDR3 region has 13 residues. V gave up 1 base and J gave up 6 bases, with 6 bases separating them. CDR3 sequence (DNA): TGTGCCAGCAGTTTAGTAGGGGATGAAAAACTGTTTTTT. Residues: CASSLVGDEKLFF.

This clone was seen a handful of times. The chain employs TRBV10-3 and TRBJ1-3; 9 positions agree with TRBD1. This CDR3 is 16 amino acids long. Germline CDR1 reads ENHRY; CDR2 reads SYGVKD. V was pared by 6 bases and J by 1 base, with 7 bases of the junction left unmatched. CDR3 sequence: CAIREPGQGSGNTIYF. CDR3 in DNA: TGTGCCATCAGAGAACCGGGACAGGGTTCTGGAAACACCATATATTTT.

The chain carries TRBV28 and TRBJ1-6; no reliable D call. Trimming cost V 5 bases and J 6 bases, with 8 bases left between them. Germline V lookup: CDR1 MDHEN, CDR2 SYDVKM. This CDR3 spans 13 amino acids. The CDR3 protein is CASSLPSNSPLHF. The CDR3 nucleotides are TGTGCCAGCAGTCTCCCTAGTAATTCACCCCTCCACTTT.

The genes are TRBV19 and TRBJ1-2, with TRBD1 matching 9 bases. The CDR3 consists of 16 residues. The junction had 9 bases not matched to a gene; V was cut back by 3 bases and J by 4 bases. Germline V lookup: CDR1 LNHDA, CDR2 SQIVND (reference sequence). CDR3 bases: TGTGCCAGTAGTATCCCATCCACAGGGGGCGTCTATGGCTACACCTTC. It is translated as CASSIPSTGGVYGYTF.

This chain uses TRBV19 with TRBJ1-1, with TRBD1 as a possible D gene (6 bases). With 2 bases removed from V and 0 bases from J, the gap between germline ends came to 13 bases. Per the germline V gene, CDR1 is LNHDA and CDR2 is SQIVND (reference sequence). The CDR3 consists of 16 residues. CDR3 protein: CASSIKIRQVNTEAFF. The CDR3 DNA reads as TGTGCCAGTAGTATAAAAATCCGACAGGTGAACACTGAAGCTTTCTTT.